Below are 17 T cell receptor beta chains sequenced from a single sample in a study of siplizumab effects on memory and regulatory T cells. Profiling relied on immunoSEQ multiplex PCR, and the TCRdb table lists in-frame clones only, not all of them. The data hold 99,000 or so clones, with roughly 94% observed a single time. Material for sequencing was non-Treg CD4+ T cells sorted from blood. Every receptor here comes from a human donor in good health.

The chain combines TRBV18 with TRBJ2-7; TRBD2 might be the D (6 bases). From germline, CDR1 is KGHSH and CDR2 LQKENI. This CDR3 has 15 residues. V was trimmed by 3 bases and J by 5 bases, leaving 17 bases between them. This CDR3 reads CASSPQDASVHEQYF. CDR3 DNA: TGTGCCAGCTCACCTCAAGACGCTAGCGTCCACGAGCAGTACTTC.

The CDR3 DNA is TGTGCCAGCGGGAACAGGAGGACGCAGTATTTT. Translating it yields CASGNRRTQYF. The V gene is TRBV28, the J gene TRBJ2-3; D may match TRBD1 or TRBD2 (5 bases each). The V end was cut by 8 bases, the J end by 9 bases, with 12 bases between. There are 11 residues in the CDR3. CDR1 is MDHEN, CDR2 SYDVKM, per germline.

The table lists this clone with a count of one. V gene TRBV9 combines with J gene TRBJ1-1, with D maybe TRBD1 (5 bases). Germline loops: CDR1 SGDLS, CDR2 YYNGEE. V was cut by 0 bases and J by 12 bases, with 15 bases left in between. This CDR3 has 13 amino acids. CDR3: CASSVDEGRETFF. Written as DNA, the CDR3 is TGTGCCAGCAGCGTAGACGAGGGGCGGGAAACTTTCTTT.

This chain connects TRBV9 to TRBJ2-2, with D perhaps matching TRBD2 (6 bases). With 3 bases removed from V and 2 bases from J, the gap between germline ends came to 8 bases. Germline CDR1 and CDR2: SGDLS and YYNGEE. The CDR3 covers 14 residues. This CDR3 is CASSATSNTGELFF. The CDR3 coding sequence is TGTGCCAGCAGCGCGACTAGTAACACCGGGGAGCTGTTTTTT.

The V and J genes are TRBV7-7 and TRBJ2-5; no clear D gene. The CDR3 has 14 residues. V lost 2 bases and J 3 bases, leaving 10 bases between the germline ends. Germline V CDR1 and CDR2: SSHAT, FNYEAQ (reference sequence). The CDR3 region is CASSLFGSKETQYF. The CDR3 bases are TGTGCCAGCAGCTTATTTGGCAGTAAAGAGACCCAGTACTTC.

This sequence joins TRBV5-6 and TRBJ2-7; TRBD2 matches at 14 bases. CDR1 and CDR2 from the germline V gene are SGHDT and YYEEEE. This CDR3 is built from 17 residues. With 5 bases clipped from V and 8 bases from J, the junction kept 15 bases outside the gene matches. CDR3 DNA: TGTGCCAGCAGTCCTACCGGGACTAGCGGGAGAGGCTCTAAGCAGTACTTC. It translates to CASSPTGTSGRGSKQYF. The whole variable domain, remainder taken from reference TRBV5-6 and TRBJ2-7, is DAGVTQSPTHLIKTRGQQVTLRCSPKSGHDTVSWYQQALGQGPQFIFQYYEEEERQRGNFPDRFSGHQFPNYSSELNVNALLLGDSALYLCASSPTGTSGRGSKQYFGPGTRLTVT.

The chain links TRBV6-1 to TRBJ2-5, with 9 bases matching TRBD1. From germline, CDR1 is MNHNS and CDR2 SASEGT. The CDR3 loop spans 17 amino acids. V gave up 2 bases and J gave up 5 bases; unmatched junction bases: 12. CDR3 residues: CASSESYGQGRRETQYF. In DNA form, the CDR3 reads TGTGCCAGCAGTGAATCATACGGACAGGGGAGGCGGGAGACCCAGTACTTC.

This clone was seen once. The chain combines TRBV14 with TRBJ1-1; D unresolved. The CDR3 consists of 13 residues. CDR1 SGHDN and CDR2 FVKESK come from the germline V gene. V lost 1 base to trimming and J lost 6 bases, with 9 bases between them. The CDR3 here is CASSQAAVSEAFF. The CDR3 nucleotides read TGTGCCAGCAGCCAAGCTGCAGTCTCTGAAGCTTTCTTT.

The chain carries TRBV5-1 and TRBJ2-7; TRBD1 is a possible D gene (5 bases). The V end was cut by 0 bases, the J end by 5 bases, with 12 bases between. Germline CDR1 and CDR2: SGHRS and YFSETQ. CDR3 length equals 14 residues. CDR3 amino acids: CASSLGGEGNEQYF. Written as DNA, the CDR3 is TGCGCCAGCAGCTTGGGGGGCGAAGGTAACGAGCAGTACTTC.

This sequence joins TRBV27 and TRBJ2-7, with 8 nucleotides matching TRBD2. Trimming cost V 0 bases and J 0 bases; bases outside gene matches: 10. CDR3 length equals 18 residues. CDR1 MNHEY and CDR2 SMNVEV come from the germline V gene (reference sequence). CDR3: CASSLSPRTSLSSYEQYF. CDR3 coding DNA: TGTGCCAGCAGTTTATCCCCACGGACTAGCCTCAGCTCCTACGAGCAGTACTTC.

The chain links TRBV11-2 to TRBJ1-5, with D possibly being TRBD1 (5 bases). V lost 4 bases to trimming and J lost 9 bases, with 13 bases between them. The CDR3 extends over 13 amino acids. Germline CDR1 and CDR2: SGHAT and FQNNGV. CDR3 coding DNA: TGTGCCAGCAGCTGGGGGGAAGGTTGGCCCCAGCATTTT. Translation: CASSWGEGWPQHF.

The rearrangement uses TRBV19 and TRBJ2-2, with 7 bases identical to TRBD1. Trimming at V came to 6 bases and at J to 0 bases, leaving 4 bases not matched to a gene. From germline, CDR1 is LNHDA and CDR2 SQIVND (reference sequence). This CDR3 is 15 amino acids long. The CDR3 DNA is TGTGCCAGTAGGATTGGGACAGCGAACACCGGGGAGCTGTTTTTT. It translates to CASRIGTANTGELFF. The full variable domain, its missing parts supplied by reference TRBV19 and TRBJ2-2, is DGGITQSPKYLFRKEGQNVTLSCEQNLNHDAMYWYRQDPGQGLRLIYYSQIVNDFQKGDIAEGYSVSREKKESFPLTVTSAQKNPTAFYLCASRIGTANTGELFFGEGSRLTVL.

J is TRBJ1-1 and V is TRBV5-1; D may be TRBD1 (6 bases). The CDR3 is 16 amino acids. Deletions cut 4 bases from V and 5 bases from J, with 21 bases between. Germline V gives CDR1 SGHRS, CDR2 YFSETQ. The CDR3 loop is CASSDQGRGSLTEAFF. CDR3 bases: TGCGCCAGCAGCGACCAGGGGCGGGGAAGTTTGACTGAAGCTTTCTTT.

This clone was found once. The chain links TRBV5-4 to TRBJ1-6; TRBD1 matches at 7 bases. Losses at the gene ends were 1 base for V and 13 bases for J; bases not matched to a gene: 14. The CDR3 extends over 16 amino acids. The germline V gene encodes CDR1 SGHNT and CDR2 YYREEE (reference sequence). The DNA of the CDR3 is TGTGCCAGCAGCTTGTGGGCGGGACAGTTCCCTAAGCCCCTCCACTTT. Protein: CASSLWAGQFPKPLHF.

The rearrangement links TRBV21-1 to TRBJ2-6; the DNA was not compared with TRBD2, the D call given in the table. TRBV21-1 is recorded as a pseudogene. CDR3 length equals 18 residues. The chain's CDR3 is CASRKSSGGSSGANVLTF. CDR3 DNA: TGTGCCAGCAGAAAAAGCTCAGGAGGAAGCTCTGGGGCCAACGTCCTGACTTTC.

This clone showed up just once. The chain carries TRBV6-6 and TRBJ1-1; 7 bases are shared with TRBD1. The junction had 7 bases not matched to a gene; V was cut back by 0 bases and J by 3 bases. The V gene's germline CDR1 is MNHNY and CDR2 SVGAGI (reference sequence). This CDR3 is 16 amino acids long. The CDR3 loop reads CASSYSPTGFDTEAFF. The CDR3 DNA sequence: TGTGCCAGCAGTTACTCCCCGACAGGGTTCGACACTGAAGCTTTCTTT.

The chain is built from TRBV6-6 and TRBJ1-2, with unresolved D. Germline values: CDR1 MNHNY, CDR2 SVGAGI (reference sequence). With 0 bases removed from V and 8 bases from J, the gap between germline ends came to 16 bases. This CDR3 has 15 amino acids. The CDR3 DNA reads TGTGCCAGCAGTTACTCGGCGAACGGTATGGTAGGCTACACCTTC. Protein: CASSYSANGMVGYTF.